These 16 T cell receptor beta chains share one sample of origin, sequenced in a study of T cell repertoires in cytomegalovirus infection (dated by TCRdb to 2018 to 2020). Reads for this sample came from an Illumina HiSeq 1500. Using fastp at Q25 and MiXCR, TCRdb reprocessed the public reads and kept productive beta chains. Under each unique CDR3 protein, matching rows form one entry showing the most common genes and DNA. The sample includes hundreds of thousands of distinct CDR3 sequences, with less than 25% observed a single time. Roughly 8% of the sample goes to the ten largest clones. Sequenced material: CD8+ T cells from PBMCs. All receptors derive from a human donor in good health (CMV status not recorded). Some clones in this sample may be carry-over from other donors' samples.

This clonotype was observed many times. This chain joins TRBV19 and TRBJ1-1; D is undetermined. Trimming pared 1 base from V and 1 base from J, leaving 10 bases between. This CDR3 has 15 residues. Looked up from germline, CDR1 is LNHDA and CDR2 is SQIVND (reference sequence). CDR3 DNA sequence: TGTGCCAGTAGTATAGTCCGGGCCTCGAACACTGAAGCTTTCTTT. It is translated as CASSIVRASNTEAFF.

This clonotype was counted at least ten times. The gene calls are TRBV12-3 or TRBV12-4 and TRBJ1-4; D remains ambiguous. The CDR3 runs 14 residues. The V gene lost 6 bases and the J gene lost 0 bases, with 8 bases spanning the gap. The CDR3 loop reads CASSNIATNEKLFF. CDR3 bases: TGTGCCAGCAGCAACATCGCAACTAATGAAAAACTGTTTTTT.

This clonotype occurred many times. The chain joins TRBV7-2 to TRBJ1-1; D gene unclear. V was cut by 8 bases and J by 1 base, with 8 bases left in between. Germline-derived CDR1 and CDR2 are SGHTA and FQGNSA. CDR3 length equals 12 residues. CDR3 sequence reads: CASAHQNTEAFF. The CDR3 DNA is TGTGCCAGCGCCCATCAGAACACTGAAGCTTTCTTT. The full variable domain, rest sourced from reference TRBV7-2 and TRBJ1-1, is GAGVSQSPSNKVTEKGKDVELRCDPISGHTALYWYRQSLGQGLEFLIYFQGNSAPDKSGLPSDRFSAERTGGSVSTLTIQRTQQEDSAVYLCASAHQNTEAFFGQGTRLTVV.

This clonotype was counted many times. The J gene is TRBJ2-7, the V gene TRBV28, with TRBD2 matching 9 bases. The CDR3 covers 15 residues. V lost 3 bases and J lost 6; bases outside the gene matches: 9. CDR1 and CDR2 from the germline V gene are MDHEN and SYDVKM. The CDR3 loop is CASSFKAGGGAEQYV. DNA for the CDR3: TGTGCCAGCAGTTTTAAAGCGGGCGGGGGGGCCGAGCAGTACGTC.

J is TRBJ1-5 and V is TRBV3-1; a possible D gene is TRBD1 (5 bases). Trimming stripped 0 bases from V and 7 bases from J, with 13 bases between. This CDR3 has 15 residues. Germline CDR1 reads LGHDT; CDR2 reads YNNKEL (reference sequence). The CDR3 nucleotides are TGTGCCAGCAGCCAAGATTCGGGGCGCGGACAGCCCCAGCATTTT. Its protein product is CASSQDSGRGQPQHF.

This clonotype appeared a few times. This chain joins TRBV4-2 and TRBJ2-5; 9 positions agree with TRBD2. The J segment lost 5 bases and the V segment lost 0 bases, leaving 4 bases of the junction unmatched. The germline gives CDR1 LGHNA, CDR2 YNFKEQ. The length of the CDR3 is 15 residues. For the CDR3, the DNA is TGTGCCAGCAGCCAAGATCAGCTAGCGGGGGAGACCCAGTACTTC. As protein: CASSQDQLAGETQYF.

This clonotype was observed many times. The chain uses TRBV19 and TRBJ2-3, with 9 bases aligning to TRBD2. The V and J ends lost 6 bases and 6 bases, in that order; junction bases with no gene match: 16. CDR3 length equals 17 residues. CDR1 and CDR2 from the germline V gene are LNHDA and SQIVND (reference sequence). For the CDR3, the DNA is TGTGCCAGTAGGATAACCGCGATAGCGGGGGCGGCGGATACGCAGTATTTT. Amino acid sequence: CASRITAIAGAADTQYF. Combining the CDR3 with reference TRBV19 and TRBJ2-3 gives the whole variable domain DGGITQSPKYLFRKEGQNVTLSCEQNLNHDAMYWYRQDPGQGLRLIYYSQIVNDFQKGDIAEGYSVSREKKESFPLTVTSAQKNPTAFYLCASRITAIAGAADTQYFGPGTRLTVL.

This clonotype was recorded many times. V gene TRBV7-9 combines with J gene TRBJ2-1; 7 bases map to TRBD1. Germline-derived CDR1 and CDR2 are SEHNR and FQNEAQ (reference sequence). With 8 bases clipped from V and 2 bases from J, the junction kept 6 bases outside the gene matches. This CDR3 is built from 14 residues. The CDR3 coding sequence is TGTGCCAGCGTTCTTGGGACAGCCTACAATGAGCAGTTCTTC. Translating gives CASVLGTAYNEQFF.

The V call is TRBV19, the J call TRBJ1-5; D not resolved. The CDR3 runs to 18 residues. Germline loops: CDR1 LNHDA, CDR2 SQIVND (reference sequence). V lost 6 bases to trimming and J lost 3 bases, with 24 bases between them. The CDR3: CASSLGTTSGRNNQPQHF. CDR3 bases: TGTGCCAGTAGCCTCGGTACGACAAGCGGGAGGAACAATCAGCCCCAGCATTTT.

CDR3 region: CSASGAMTGTGIYEQYF. As DNA, the CDR3 is TGCAGTGCTAGCGGGGCCATGACCGGGACAGGGATCTACGAGCAGTACTTC. The V gene is TRBV20-1, the J gene TRBJ2-7, with 9 bases fitting TRBD1. The V gene end was trimmed by 3 bases and the J gene end by 3 bases; junction bases not matched to a gene: 15. Germline CDR1 is DFQATT and CDR2 is SNEGSKA (reference sequence). This CDR3 has 17 amino acids.

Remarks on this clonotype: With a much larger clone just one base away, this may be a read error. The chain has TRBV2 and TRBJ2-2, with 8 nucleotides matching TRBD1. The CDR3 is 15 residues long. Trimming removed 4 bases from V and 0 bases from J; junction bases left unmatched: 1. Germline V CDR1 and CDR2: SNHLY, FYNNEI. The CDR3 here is CASSATGANTGELFF. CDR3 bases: TGTGCCAGCAGTGCGACAGGGGCGAACACCGGGGAGCTGTTTTTT. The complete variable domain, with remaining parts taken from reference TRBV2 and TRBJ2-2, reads EPEVTQTPSHQVTQMGQEVILRCVPISNHLYFYWYRQILGQKVEFLVSFYNNEISEKSEIFDDQFSVERPDGSNFTLKIRSTKLEDSAMYFCASSATGANTGELFFGEGSRLTVL.

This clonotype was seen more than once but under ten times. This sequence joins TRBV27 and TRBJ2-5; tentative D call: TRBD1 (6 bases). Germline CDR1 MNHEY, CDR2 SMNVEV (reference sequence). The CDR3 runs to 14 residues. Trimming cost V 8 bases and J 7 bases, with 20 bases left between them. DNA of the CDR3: TGTGCCAGCGCATATGGGGGCGCTTACGGGACCCAGTACTTC. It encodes CASAYGGAYGTQYF.

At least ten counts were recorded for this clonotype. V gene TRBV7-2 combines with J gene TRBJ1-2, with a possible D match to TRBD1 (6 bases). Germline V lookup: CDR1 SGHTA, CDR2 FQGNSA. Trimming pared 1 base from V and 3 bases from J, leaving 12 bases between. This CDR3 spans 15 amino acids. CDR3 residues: CASSLGGGSYYGYTF. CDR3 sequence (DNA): TGTGCCAGCAGCTTAGGAGGGGGATCTTACTATGGCTACACCTTC.

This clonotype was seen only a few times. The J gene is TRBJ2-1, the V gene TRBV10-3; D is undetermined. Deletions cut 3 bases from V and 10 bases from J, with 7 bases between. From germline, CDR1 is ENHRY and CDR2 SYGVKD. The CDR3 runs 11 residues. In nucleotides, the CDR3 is TGTGCCATCAGTGACCCTTGGGAGCAGTTCTTC. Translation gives CAISDPWEQFF.

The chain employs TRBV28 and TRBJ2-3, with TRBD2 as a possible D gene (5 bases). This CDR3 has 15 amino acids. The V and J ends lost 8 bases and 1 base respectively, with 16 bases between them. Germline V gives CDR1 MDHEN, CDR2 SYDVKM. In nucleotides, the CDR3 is TGTGCCAGCCTTTCTGAGGGCAGCGGCACAGATACGCAGTATTTT. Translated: CASLSEGSGTDTQYF.

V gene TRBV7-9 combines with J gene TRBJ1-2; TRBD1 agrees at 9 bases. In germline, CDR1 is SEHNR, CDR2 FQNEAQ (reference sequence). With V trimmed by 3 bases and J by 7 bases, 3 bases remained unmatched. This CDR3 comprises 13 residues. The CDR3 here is CASSLGQGIGYTF. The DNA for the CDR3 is TGTGCCAGCAGCTTGGGACAGGGTATTGGCTACACCTTC.